The 23 T cell receptor beta chains below were found in one sample sequenced in a study of T cell repertoires in cytomegalovirus infection. TCRdb processed the reads anew with MiXCR; each CDR3 protein has one entry. The sample has roughly 230,000 distinct CDR3 sequences, 17% seen once. Sequenced sample: CD8+ T cells from PBMCs. These receptors were obtained from a human donor in good health (CMV status not recorded). Some clones in this sample may be carry-over from other donors' samples.

This clonotype was detected many times. The chain combines TRBV12-3 or TRBV12-4 with TRBJ1-1; TRBD1 might be the D (5 bases). V dropped 7 bases and J dropped 1 base, with 13 bases sitting between them. The CDR3 sequence is 14 residues long. CDR3 coding DNA: TGTGCCAGCACCTGGGGCGGCAAGAACACTGAAGCTTTCTTT. It specifies CASTWGGKNTEAFF.

This clonotype has a count of ten or more. This chain connects TRBV7-2 to TRBJ1-1; TRBD1 matches at 9 bases. The CDR3 runs 13 residues. CDR1 is SGHTA and CDR2 is FQGNSA in the germline V gene. The V gene end was trimmed by 4 bases and the J gene end by 5 bases; junction bases not matched to a gene: 2. This CDR3 reads CASSYGQGTEAFF. The CDR3 DNA reads as TGTGCCAGCAGCTACGGACAGGGGACTGAAGCTTTCTTT. Filled out from reference TRBV7-2 and TRBJ1-1, the complete variable domain reads GAGVSQSPSNKVTEKGKDVELRCDPISGHTALYWYRQSLGQGLEFLIYFQGNSAPDKSGLPSDRFSAERTGGSVSTLTIQRTQQEDSAVYLCASSYGQGTEAFFGQGTRLTVV.

Ten or more counts support this clonotype. This chain uses TRBV4-1 with TRBJ1-1; 7 positions match TRBD1. The length of the CDR3 is 18 residues. V dropped 2 bases and J dropped 1; count of bases not matched to a gene: 13. Germline values: CDR1 MGHRA, CDR2 YSYEKL. DNA for the CDR3: TGCGCCAGCAGCCAACGACTTATGCCGGGACAGCAGAACACTGAAGCTTTCTTT. It codes for CASSQRLMPGQQNTEAFF.

The genes are TRBV28 and TRBJ2-7; TRBD1 agrees at 9 bases. The CDR3 is 18 residues long. The germline gives CDR1 MDHEN, CDR2 SYDVKM. The V gene end was trimmed by 7 bases and the J gene end by 1 base; junction bases not matched to a gene: 17. This chain's CDR3 is CASNSWDRVLGRSYEQYF. The CDR3 bases are TGTGCCAGCAATTCATGGGACAGGGTCCTTGGGAGATCCTACGAGCAGTACTTC.

This clonotype was seen ten or more times. V and J are TRBV7-6 and TRBJ2-2; 7 bases match TRBD2. V shed 1 base, J shed 4 bases, and the junction held 21 bases outside the gene matches. Germline V gene sequence: CDR1 SGHVS, CDR2 FNYEAQ. The CDR3 is 21 amino acids. The CDR3 is CASSLGAGLVSTLIGTGELFF. The CDR3 nucleotides read TGTGCCAGCAGCTTAGGTGCCGGACTAGTAAGCACCCTCATTGGCACCGGGGAGCTGTTTTTT.

Ten or more counts support this clonotype. The chain's CDR3 is CSVESGAGANVLTF. CDR3 coding DNA: TGCAGCGTTGAATCGGGGGCTGGGGCCAACGTCCTGACTTTC. The rearrangement uses TRBV29-1 and TRBJ2-6, with D perhaps matching TRBD2 (6 bases). The CDR3 consists of 14 residues. Germline V CDR1 and CDR2: SQVTM, ANQGSEA. Trimming shortened V by 2 bases and J by 2 bases, and 7 bases separated the two germline ends.

The genes are TRBV5-4 and TRBJ2-5, with D possibly TRBD2 on 6 matching bases. Germline V gives CDR1 SGHNT, CDR2 YYREEE (reference sequence). Between the trimmed V and J ends, which lost 3 bases and 3 bases, there was a span of 15 bases. This CDR3 has 15 amino acids. The CDR3 spells CASSSPRGMEETQYF. DNA for the CDR3: TGTGCCAGCAGCTCCCCTCGGGGGATGGAAGAGACCCAGTACTTC.

In this sample, this clonotype turned up many times. The chain employs TRBV7-9 and TRBJ2-7; TRBD1 aligns across 9 bases. The CDR3 has 17 amino acids. Germline trimming cut 5 bases from V and 0 bases from J; bases unmatched to any gene: 11. From germline, CDR1 is SEHNR and CDR2 FQNEAQ (reference sequence). The CDR3 nucleotides read TGTGCCAGCAGCCTAAGGGCCGAACAGGGGGCCTCCTACGAGCAGTACTTC. It specifies CASSLRAEQGASYEQYF.

The sample holds many counts of this clonotype. The gene calls are TRBV10-3 and TRBJ2-2; 7 nucleotides agree with TRBD1. Per germline, CDR1 ENHRY and CDR2 SYGVKD. The CDR3 is made up of 16 amino acids. With 3 bases clipped from V and 1 base from J, the junction kept 5 bases outside the gene matches. The CDR3 region is CAISDRQGRNTGELFF. In DNA, the CDR3 is TGTGCCATCAGTGATAGACAGGGCCGGAACACCGGGGAGCTGTTTTTT.

In this sample, this clonotype turned up many times. V and J are TRBV7-2 and TRBJ2-7; 9 bases are a match to TRBD1. The CDR3 consists of 19 residues. The germline CDR1 and CDR2 sequences are SGHTA and FQGNSA. The V gene end was trimmed by 5 bases and the J gene end by 0 bases; junction bases not matched to a gene: 17. As DNA, the CDR3 is TGTGCCAGCAGCACCGTGGGACAGGGCTCTTATCCCCCCTCCTACGAGCAGTACTTC. Amino acids: CASSTVGQGSYPPSYEQYF.

The chain combines TRBV6-2 or TRBV6-3 with TRBJ1-2; D is uncertain. V was cut by 10 bases and J by 0 bases, with 6 bases left in between. Germline CDR1 reads MNHEY; CDR2 reads SVGEGT. This CDR3 is built from 11 residues. CDR3 region: CATTSNYGYTF. CDR3 bases: TGTGCCACCACCTCTAACTATGGCTACACCTTC.

In nucleotides, the CDR3 is TGTGCCAGCAGCTTAGGAGGCCTAGTAATAGCCAATGAGCAGTTCTTC. Its translation is CASSLGGLVIANEQFF. The chain combines TRBV13 with TRBJ2-1; D is undetermined. CDR3 length equals 16 residues. V shed 0 bases and J shed 6 bases, with 15 bases lying between them. Germline assignment: CDR1 PRHDT and CDR2 FYEKMQ (reference sequence).

This clonotype was picked up many times. The chain is built from TRBV7-2 and TRBJ2-2, with 7 nucleotides matching TRBD2. CDR3 size: 11 residues. V lost 11 bases to trimming and J lost 6 bases; unmatched junction nucleotides: 3. Germline CDR1 is SGHTA and CDR2 is FQGNSA. The CDR3 region has the DNA TGTGCCGTTCTAGCGGCCGGGGAGCTGTTTTTT. This sequence encodes CAVLAAGELFF.

The chain has TRBV19 and TRBJ1-2; D may be TRBD1 (6 bases). Germline V gives CDR1 LNHDA, CDR2 SQIVND (reference sequence). The CDR3 spans 15 residues. Trimming cost V 4 bases and J 4 bases, with 16 bases left between them. The CDR3 protein is CASSTDRTVSYGYTF. The DNA for the CDR3 is TGTGCCAGTAGTACGGATCGGACAGTCAGCTATGGCTACACCTTC.

This clonotype was observed many times. CDR3 DNA: TGTGCCAGCAGTGTAACAGGTTATTCACCCCTCCACTTT. This gives the protein CASSVTGYSPLHF. V is TRBV25-1 and J is TRBJ1-6, with TRBD1 as a possible D gene (5 bases). Germline V lookup: CDR1 MGHDK, CDR2 SYGVNS. The CDR3 covers 13 residues. Deletions cut 4 bases from V and 8 bases from J, with 9 bases between.

In this sample, this clonotype turned up many times. The V call is TRBV7-9, the J call TRBJ2-7; weak D call: TRBD2 (6 bases). V shed 4 bases and J shed 7 bases, with 20 bases lying between them. Germline V gene lookup returns CDR1 SEHNR and CDR2 FQNEAQ (reference sequence). CDR3 length equals 15 residues. The CDR3 region is CASSSPGQGGGEQYF. The CDR3 nucleotides read TGTGCCAGCAGCTCCCCTGGGCAGGGAGGTGGGGAGCAGTACTTC. The full variable domain, in which reference TRBV7-9 and TRBJ2-7 provide the parts outside the CDR3, is DTGVSQNPRHKITKRGQNVTFRCDPISEHNRLYWYRQTLGQGPEFLTYFQNEAQLEKSRLLSDRFSAERPKGSFSTLEIQRTEQGDSAMYLCASSSPGQGGGEQYFGPGTRLTVT.

This clonotype was found a few times. The rearrangement joins TRBV4-2 to TRBJ2-3; tentative D call: TRBD2 (5 bases). The CDR3 contains 17 residues. Per the germline V gene, CDR1 is LGHNA and CDR2 is YNFKEQ. The V gene lost 0 bases and the J gene lost 2 bases, with 15 bases spanning the gap. CDR3 residues: CASSQDRAAEYTDTQYF. In DNA form, the CDR3 reads TGTGCCAGCAGCCAAGATCGGGCAGCGGAATACACAGATACGCAGTATTTT.

CDR3 region: CASSYSGGGELFF. CDR3 nucleotide sequence: TGTGCCAGCAGTTACTCGGGAGGCGGGGAGCTGTTTTTT. The rearrangement links TRBV6-5 to TRBJ2-2; tentatively, D is TRBD2 (6 bases). Trimming removed 0 bases at V and 7 bases at J, with 6 bases between. CDR1 is MNHEY, CDR2 SVGAGI, per germline. The CDR3 is 13 residues long.

This clonotype was seen at least ten times. The J gene is TRBJ2-3, the V gene TRBV7-2; 9 bases fit TRBD2. The CDR3 has 18 amino acids. CDR1 and CDR2 (germline): SGHTA, FQGNSA. V trimming: 4 bases; J trimming: 2 bases; junction bases outside the gene matches: 13. The DNA for the CDR3 is TGTGCCAGCAGCTCCGAGGGGGGACTAGCTAGACTCACAGATACGCAGTATTTT. Amino acids: CASSSEGGLARLTDTQYF.

This clonotype was detected a few times. The rearrangement uses TRBV15 and TRBJ1-1; D is unclear. The ends were cut back, 6 bases at V and 4 bases at J, with 6 bases in the middle. CDR1 is LNHNV, CDR2 YYDKDF, per germline (reference sequence). This CDR3 comprises 11 residues. The CDR3 region is CATSWGTEAFF. CDR3 nucleotides: TGTGCCACCAGTTGGGGCACTGAAGCTTTCTTT.

In this sample, this clonotype turned up a few times. J is TRBJ2-1 and V is TRBV20-1; tentatively, D is TRBD2 (6 bases). The CDR3 has 10 amino acids. The germline V gene has CDR1 DFQATT and CDR2 SNEGSKA (reference sequence). V dropped 3 bases and J dropped 15 bases, with 12 bases sitting between them. CDR3 bases: TGCAGTGCTAGGCTGGGGGAGGCGTTCTTC. This encodes CSARLGEAFF.

V gene TRBV28 combines with J gene TRBJ2-2; 7 bases line up with TRBD1. With 3 bases clipped from V and 1 base from J, the junction kept 2 bases outside the gene matches. The germline V gene has CDR1 MDHEN and CDR2 SYDVKM. The CDR3 is made up of 15 amino acids. The DNA for the CDR3 is TGTGCCAGCAGTTTGAGGACAGGGAACACCGGGGAGCTGTTTTTT. Translated, it gives CASSLRTGNTGELFF.

This clonotype was seen a handful of times. CDR3 loop: CASSPDFPGTGARTEAFF. In nucleotides, the CDR3 is TGTGCCAGTAGCCCCGACTTTCCCGGGACAGGGGCTCGGACTGAAGCTTTCTTT. The chain combines TRBV19 with TRBJ1-1; 10 nucleotides line up with TRBD1. This CDR3 contains 18 residues. The J segment lost 5 bases and the V segment lost 6 bases, leaving 18 bases of the junction unmatched. Germline V lookup: CDR1 LNHDA, CDR2 SQIVND (reference sequence).